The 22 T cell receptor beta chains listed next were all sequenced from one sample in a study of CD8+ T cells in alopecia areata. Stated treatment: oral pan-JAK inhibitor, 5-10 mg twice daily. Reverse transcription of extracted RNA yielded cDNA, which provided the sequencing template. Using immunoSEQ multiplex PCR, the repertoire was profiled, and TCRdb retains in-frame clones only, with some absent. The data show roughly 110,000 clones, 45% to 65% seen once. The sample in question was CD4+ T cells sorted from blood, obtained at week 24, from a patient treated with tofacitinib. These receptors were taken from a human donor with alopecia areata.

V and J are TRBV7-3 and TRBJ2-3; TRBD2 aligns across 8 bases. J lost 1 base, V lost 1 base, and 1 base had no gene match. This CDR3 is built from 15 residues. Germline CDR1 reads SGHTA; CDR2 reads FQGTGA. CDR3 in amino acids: CASSLRRGGTDTQYF. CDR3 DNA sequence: TGTGCCAGCAGCTTAAGGCGGGGGGGCACAGATACGCAGTATTTT. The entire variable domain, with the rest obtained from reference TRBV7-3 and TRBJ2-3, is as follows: GAGVSQTPSNKVTEKGKYVELRCDPISGHTALYWYRQSLGQGPEFLIYFQGTGAADDSGLPNDRFFAVRPEGSVSTLKIQRTERGDSAVYLCASSLRRGGTDTQYFGPGTRLTVL.

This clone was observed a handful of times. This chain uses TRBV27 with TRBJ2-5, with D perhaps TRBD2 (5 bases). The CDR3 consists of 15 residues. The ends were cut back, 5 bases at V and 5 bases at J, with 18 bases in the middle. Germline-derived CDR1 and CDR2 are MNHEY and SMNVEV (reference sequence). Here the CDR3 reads CASSQLVALRETQYF. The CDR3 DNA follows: TGTGCCAGCAGTCAACTAGTGGCCCTCCGGGAGACCCAGTACTTC.

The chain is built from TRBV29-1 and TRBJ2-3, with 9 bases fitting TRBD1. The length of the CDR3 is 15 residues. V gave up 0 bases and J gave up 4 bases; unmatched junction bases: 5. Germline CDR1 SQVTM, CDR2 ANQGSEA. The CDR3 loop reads CSVEEGTGLPDTQYF. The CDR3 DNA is TGCAGCGTTGAAGAGGGGACAGGGCTCCCAGATACGCAGTATTTT.

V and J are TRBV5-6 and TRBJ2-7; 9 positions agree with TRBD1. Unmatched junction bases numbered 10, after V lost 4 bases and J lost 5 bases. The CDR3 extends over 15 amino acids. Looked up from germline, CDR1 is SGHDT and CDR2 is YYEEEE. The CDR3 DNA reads TGTGCCAGCAGCCTCCTAGGACAGGGGCGCGACGAGCAGTACTTC. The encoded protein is CASSLLGQGRDEQYF.

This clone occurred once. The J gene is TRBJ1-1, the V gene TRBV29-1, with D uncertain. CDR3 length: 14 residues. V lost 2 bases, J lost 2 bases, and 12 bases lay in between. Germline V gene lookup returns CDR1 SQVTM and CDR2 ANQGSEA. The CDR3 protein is CSVESDYGNTEAFF. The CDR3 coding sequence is TGCAGCGTTGAAAGCGATTACGGAAACACTGAAGCTTTCTTT.

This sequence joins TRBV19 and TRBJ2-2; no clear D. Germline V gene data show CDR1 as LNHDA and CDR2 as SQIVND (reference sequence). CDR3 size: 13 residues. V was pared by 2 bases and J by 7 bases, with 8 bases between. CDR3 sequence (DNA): TGTGCCAGTAGTATACACAGAGACGGGGAGCTGTTTTTT. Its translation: CASSIHRDGELFF.

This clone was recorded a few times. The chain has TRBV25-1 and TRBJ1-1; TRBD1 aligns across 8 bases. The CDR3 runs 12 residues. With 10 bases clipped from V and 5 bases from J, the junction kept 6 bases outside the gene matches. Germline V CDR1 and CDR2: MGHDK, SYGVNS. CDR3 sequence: CANQGASTEAFF. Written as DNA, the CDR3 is TGTGCCAACCAGGGGGCTAGTACTGAAGCTTTCTTT.

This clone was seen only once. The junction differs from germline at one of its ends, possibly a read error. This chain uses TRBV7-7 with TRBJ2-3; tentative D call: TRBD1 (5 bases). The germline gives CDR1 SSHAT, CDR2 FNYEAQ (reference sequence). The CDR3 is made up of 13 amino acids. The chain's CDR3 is CASSLGDLDTQYF. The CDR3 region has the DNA TGTGCTAGCAGCTTAGGGGATTTGGATACGCAGTATTTT.

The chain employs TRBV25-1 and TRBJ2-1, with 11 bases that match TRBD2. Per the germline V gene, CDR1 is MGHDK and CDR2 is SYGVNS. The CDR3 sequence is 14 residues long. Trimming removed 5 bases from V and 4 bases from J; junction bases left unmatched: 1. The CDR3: CASSLAGGYNEQFF. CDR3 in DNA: TGTGCCAGCAGTCTAGCGGGGGGTTACAATGAGCAGTTCTTC.

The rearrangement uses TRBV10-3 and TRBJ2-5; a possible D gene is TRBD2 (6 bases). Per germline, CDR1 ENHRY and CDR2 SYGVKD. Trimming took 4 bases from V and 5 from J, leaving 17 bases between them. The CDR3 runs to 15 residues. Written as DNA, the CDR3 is TGTGCCATCAGTGCACCGGGGGAAGGAAGGGAGACCCAGTACTTC. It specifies CAISAPGEGRETQYF.

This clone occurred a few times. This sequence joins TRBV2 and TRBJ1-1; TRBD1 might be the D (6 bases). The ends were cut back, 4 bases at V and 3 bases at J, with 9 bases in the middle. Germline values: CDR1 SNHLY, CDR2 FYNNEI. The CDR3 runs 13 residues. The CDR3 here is CASSVQGYTEAFF. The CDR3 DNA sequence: TGTGCCAGCAGTGTACAGGGATACACTGAAGCTTTCTTT.

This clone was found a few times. CDR3 in DNA: TGTGCCTGGAGTGTACGAGGACCCGAGAGGGGCTACACCTTC. It codes for CAWSVRGPERGYTF. This chain joins TRBV30 and TRBJ1-2; no definite D call. The ends were cut back, 0 bases at V and 8 bases at J, with 16 bases in the middle. This CDR3 is 14 amino acids long. Germline lookup yields CDR1 GTSNPN and CDR2 SVGIG (reference sequence).

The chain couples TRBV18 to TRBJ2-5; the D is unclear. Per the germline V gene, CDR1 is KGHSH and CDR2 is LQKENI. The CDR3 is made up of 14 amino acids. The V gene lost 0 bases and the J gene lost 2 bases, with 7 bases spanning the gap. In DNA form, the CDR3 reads TGTGCCAGCTCACCACCTTCGATACAAGAGACCCAGTACTTC. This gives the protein CASSPPSIQETQYF.

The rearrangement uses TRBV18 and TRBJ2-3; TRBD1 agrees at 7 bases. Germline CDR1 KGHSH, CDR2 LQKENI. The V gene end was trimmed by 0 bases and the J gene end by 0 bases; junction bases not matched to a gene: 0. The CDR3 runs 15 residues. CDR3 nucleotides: TGTGCCAGCTCACCACCGGGACAGAGCACAGATACGCAGTATTTT. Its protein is CASSPPGQSTDTQYF.

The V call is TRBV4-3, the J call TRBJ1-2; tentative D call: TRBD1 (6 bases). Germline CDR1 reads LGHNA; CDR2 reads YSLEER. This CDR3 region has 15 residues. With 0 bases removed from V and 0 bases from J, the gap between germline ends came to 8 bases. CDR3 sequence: CASSQDTGSNYGYTF. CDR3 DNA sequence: TGCGCCAGCAGCCAAGATACAGGGTCTAACTATGGCTACACCTTC.

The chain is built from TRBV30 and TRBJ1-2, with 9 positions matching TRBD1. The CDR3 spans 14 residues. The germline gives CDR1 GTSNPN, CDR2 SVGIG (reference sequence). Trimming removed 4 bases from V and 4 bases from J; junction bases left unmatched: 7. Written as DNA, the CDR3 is TGTGCCTGGAATAGGGGACAGGGACCCTATGGCTACACCTTC. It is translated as CAWNRGQGPYGYTF. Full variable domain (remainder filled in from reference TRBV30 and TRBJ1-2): SQTIHQWPATLVQPVGSPLSLECTVEGTSNPNLYWYRQAAGRGLQLLFYSVGIGQISSEVPQNLSASRPQDRQFILSSKKLLLSDSGFYLCAWNRGQGPYGYTFGSGTRLTVV.

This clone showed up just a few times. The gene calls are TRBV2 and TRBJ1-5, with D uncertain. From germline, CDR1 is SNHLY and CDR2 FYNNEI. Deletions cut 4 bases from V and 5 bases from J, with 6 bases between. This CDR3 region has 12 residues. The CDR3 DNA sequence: TGTGCCAGCAGTGCTCTGTATCAGCCCCAGCATTTT. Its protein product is CASSALYQPQHF.

CDR3 in amino acids: CASSLAGKSEAFF. The CDR3 DNA follows: TGTGCCAGCAGCTTAGCGGGCAAGTCTGAAGCTTTCTTT. The chain uses TRBV7-9 and TRBJ1-1; D is unresolved. The CDR3 has 13 amino acids. Trimming took 0 bases from V and 6 from J, leaving 8 bases between them. Germline CDR1 SEHNR, CDR2 FQNEAQ (reference sequence).

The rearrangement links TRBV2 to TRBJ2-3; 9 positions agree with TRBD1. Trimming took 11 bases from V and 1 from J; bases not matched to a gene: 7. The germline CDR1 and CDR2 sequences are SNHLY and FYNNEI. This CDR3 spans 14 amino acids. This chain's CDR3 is CADRGTGGTDTQYF. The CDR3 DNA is TGTGCCGACAGGGGGACAGGAGGCACAGATACGCAGTATTTT.

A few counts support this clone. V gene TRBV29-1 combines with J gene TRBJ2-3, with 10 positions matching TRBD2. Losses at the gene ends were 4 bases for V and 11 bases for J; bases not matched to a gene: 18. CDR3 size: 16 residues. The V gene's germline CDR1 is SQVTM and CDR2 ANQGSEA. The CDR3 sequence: CSVGLGLAGDPDGQYF. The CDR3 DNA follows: TGCAGCGTTGGGTTAGGCCTAGCGGGGGACCCGGATGGGCAGTATTTT.

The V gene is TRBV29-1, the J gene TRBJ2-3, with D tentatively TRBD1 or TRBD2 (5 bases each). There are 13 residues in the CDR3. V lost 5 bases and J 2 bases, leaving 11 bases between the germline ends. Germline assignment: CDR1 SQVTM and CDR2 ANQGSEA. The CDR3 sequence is CSVKGTVTDTQYF. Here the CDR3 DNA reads TGCAGCGTTAAGGGGACGGTCACAGATACGCAGTATTTT.

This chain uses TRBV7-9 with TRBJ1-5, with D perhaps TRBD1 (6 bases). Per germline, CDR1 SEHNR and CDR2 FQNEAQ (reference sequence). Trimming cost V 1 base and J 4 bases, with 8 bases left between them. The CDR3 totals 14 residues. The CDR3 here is CASSLEGGNQPQHF. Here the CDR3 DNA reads TGTGCCAGCAGCTTAGAGGGGGGGAATCAGCCCCAGCATTTT.